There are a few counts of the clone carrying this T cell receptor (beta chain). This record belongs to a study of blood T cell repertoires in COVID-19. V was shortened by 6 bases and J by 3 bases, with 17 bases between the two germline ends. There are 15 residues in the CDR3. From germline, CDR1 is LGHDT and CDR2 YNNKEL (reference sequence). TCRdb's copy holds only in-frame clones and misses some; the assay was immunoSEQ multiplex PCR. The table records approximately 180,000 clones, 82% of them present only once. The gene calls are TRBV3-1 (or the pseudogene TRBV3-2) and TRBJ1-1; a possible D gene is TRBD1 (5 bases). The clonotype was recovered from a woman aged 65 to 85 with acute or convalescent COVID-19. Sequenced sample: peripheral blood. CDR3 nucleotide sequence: TGTGCCAGCAGTCGTGCTACAGGCCGCGACACTGAAGCTTTCTTT. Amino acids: CASSRATGRDTEAFF.